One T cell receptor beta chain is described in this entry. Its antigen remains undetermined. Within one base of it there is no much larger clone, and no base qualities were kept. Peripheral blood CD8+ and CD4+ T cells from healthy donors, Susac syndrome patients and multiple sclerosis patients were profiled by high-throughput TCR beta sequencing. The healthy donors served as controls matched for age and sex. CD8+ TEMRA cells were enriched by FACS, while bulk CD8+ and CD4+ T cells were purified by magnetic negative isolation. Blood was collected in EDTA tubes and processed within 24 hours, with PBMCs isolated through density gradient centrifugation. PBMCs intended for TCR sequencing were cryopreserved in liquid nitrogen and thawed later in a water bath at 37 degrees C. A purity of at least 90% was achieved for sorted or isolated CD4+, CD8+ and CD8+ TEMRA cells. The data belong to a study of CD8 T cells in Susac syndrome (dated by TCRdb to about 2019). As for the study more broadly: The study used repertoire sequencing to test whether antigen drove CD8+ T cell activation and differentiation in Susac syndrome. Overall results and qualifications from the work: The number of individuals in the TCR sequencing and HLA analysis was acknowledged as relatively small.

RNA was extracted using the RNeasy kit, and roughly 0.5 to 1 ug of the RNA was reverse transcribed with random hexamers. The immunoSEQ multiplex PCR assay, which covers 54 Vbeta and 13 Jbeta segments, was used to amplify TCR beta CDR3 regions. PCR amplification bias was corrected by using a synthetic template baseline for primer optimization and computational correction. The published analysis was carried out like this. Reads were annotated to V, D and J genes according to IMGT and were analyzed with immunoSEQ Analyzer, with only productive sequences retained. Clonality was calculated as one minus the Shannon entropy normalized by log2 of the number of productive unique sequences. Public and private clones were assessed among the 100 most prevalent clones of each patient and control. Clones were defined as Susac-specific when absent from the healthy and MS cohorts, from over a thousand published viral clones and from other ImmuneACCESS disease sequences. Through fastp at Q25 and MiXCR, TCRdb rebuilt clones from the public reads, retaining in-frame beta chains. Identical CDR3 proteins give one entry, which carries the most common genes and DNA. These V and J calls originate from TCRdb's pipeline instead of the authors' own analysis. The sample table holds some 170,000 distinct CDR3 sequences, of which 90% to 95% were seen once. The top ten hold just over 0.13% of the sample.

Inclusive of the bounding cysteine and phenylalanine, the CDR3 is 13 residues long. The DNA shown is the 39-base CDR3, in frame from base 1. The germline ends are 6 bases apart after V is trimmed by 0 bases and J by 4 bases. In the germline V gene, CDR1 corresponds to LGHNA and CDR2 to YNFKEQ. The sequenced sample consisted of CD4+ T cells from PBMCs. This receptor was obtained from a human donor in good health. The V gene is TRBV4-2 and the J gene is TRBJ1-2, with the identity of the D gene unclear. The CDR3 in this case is CASSQDLLYGYTF. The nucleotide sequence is TGTGCCAGCAGCCAAGATCTTCTCTATGGCTACACCTTC.